A selection of T cell receptor beta chains follows, all from one sample in a study of shared clonotypes between healthy human individuals. This table comes from immunoSEQ multiplex PCR, and its TCRdb copy is limited to in-frame clones, with some not included. The sample records 2,500,000 or so clones, around 90% being singletons. Input material: naive CD4+ T cells sorted from blood. Source of these receptors: a man in his late teens or twenties in good health. Each CDR3 is given with its conserved first and last residue. The order of the fields is J gene, clone size, D gene, V gene, CDR3 protein, CDR3 DNA. The D gene is left open where the match is weak. Only some rows state a clone size, as once, few, many or a class for expanded clones.

TRBJ2-3,.,TRBD1,TRBV28,CASSLNAGGRRGTQYF,TGTGCCAGCAGTTTGAATGCAGGGGGCCGCCGGGGTACGCAGTATTTT
TRBJ1-4,.,.,TRBV30,CAWSVGMATNEKLFF,TGTGCCTGGAGTGTAGGAATGGCAACTAATGAAAAACTGTTTTTT
TRBJ2-7,.,.,TRBV7-9,CASSLATRWNYEQYF,TGTGCCAGCAGCTTAGCTACACGATGGAACTACGAGCAGTACTTC
TRBJ1-5,.,.,TRBV19,CASSVQGEGNQPQHF,TGTGCCAGTAGTGTTCAGGGAGAAGGCAATCAGCCCCAGCATTTT
TRBJ2-2,.,TRBD2,TRBV5-1,CASSPRPGGTNTGELFF,TGCGCCAGCAGCCCACGTCCGGGGGGAACGAACACCGGGGAGCTGTTTTTT
TRBJ2-7,.,TRBD2,TRBV2,CASSEASGGTYEQYF,TGTGCCAGCAGTGAGGCCAGCGGGGGGACCTACGAGCAGTACTTC
TRBJ2-7,.,.,TRBV5-1,CASSLGPSSSYEQYF,TGCGCCAGCAGCTTGGGGCCGTCGAGCTCCTACGAGCAGTACTTC
TRBJ2-5,.,TRBD1,TRBV25-1,CASSELGTGKETQYF,TGTGCCAGCAGTGAATTGGGGACAGGGAAAGAGACCCAGTACTTC
TRBJ2-3,.,TRBD2,TRBV6-5,CASSLAVSQITQYF,TGTGCCAGCAGCCTAGCGGTATCACAGATAACGCAGTATTTT
TRBJ1-1,.,TRBD1,TRBV5-4,CASSFLGGGGEAFF,TGTGCCAGCAGCTTCTTAGGGGGCGGCGGAGAAGCTTTCTTT
TRBJ2-1,.,.,TRBV7-9,CASSLAKGSYNEQFF,TGTGCCAGCAGCTTAGCGAAGGGGTCCTACAATGAGCAGTTCTTC
TRBJ2-1,.,.,TRBV10-3,CAISGSDGDNEQFF,TGTGCCATCAGTGGTAGCGATGGAGACAATGAGCAGTTCTTC
TRBJ1-4,.,TRBD1,TRBV2,CASSEEGAVNEKLFF,TGTGCCAGCAGTGAAGAGGGGGCGGTAAATGAAAAACTGTTTTTT
TRBJ1-2,.,.,TRBV28,CASSRPLKVYTF,TGTGCCAGCAGTCGCCCACTGAAGGTCTACACCTTC
TRBJ2-2,.,.,TRBV2,CASSVWQMNTGELFF,TGTGCCAGCAGTGTTTGGCAGATGAACACCGGGGAGCTGTTTTTT
TRBJ2-1,.,.,TRBV11-2,CASSLGSRVIDNEQFF,TGTGCCAGCAGCCTCGGGTCCAGGGTTATCGACAATGAGCAGTTCTTC
TRBJ1-5,.,.,TRBV4-1,CASSQVIRPAGQPQHF,TGCGCCAGCAGCCAAGTAATACGGCCGGCGGGTCAGCCCCAGCATTTT
TRBJ2-7,.,TRBD1,TRBV5-1,CASSNVETGWAFESYEQYF,TGCGCCAGCAGCAATGTTGAGACAGGGTGGGCGTTCGAGTCCTACGAGCAGTACTTC
TRBJ2-5,.,.,TRBV6-5,CASSYRYPETQYF,TGTGCCAGCAGTTACCGGTATCCGGAGACCCAGTACTTC
TRBJ2-2,.,TRBD2,TRBV19,CASSAGVVGTGELFF,TGTGCCAGTTCAGCGGGAGTTGTGGGGACCGGGGAGCTGTTTTTT
TRBJ2-2,.,.,TRBV7-8,CASSLVFNGVNTGELFF,TGTGCCAGCAGCTTAGTGTTTAACGGGGTTAACACCGGGGAGCTGTTTTTT
TRBJ2-1,.,.,TRBV29-1,CSVYAAPNEQFF,TGCAGCGTTTATGCGGCTCCAAATGAGCAGTTCTTC
TRBJ1-1,.,.,TRBV5-1,CASSLGAPNTEAFF,TGCGCCAGCAGCTTAGGGGCGCCGAACACTGAAGCTTTCTTT
TRBJ1-5,.,.,TRBV27,CASSPRTVSYQPQHF,TGTGCCAGCAGTCCCCGGACAGTTTCCTATCAGCCCCAGCATTTT
TRBJ1-3,.,.,TRBV7-2,CASSLNPSGNTIYF,TGTGCCAGCAGCTTGAATCCCTCTGGAAACACCATATATTTT
TRBJ2-7,.,.,TRBV6-5,CASSLMGSGEQYF,TGTGCCAGCAGTTTGATGGGCTCGGGCGAGCAGTACTTC
TRBJ2-7,once,.,TRBV7-2,CASSSRARGVYEQYF,TGTGCCAGCAGCTCGCGGGCTCGCGGGGTCTACGAGCAGTACTTC
TRBJ1-6,.,.,TRBV19,CASSVTTDNSPLHF,TGTGCCAGTAGTGTGACAACAGATAATTCACCCCTCCACTTT
TRBJ2-2,.,.,TRBV6-6,CASHLAYNTGELFF,TGTGCCAGCCACCTAGCATATAACACCGGGGAGCTGTTTTTT
TRBJ2-3,.,TRBD2,TRBV5-4,CASNRREREGTDTQYF,TGTGCCAGCAACCGTAGAGAGCGGGAGGGCACAGATACGCAGTATTTT
TRBJ2-1,.,.,TRBV30,CAWRDGSYNEQFF,TGTGCCTGGAGAGACGGGTCATACAATGAGCAGTTCTTC
TRBJ2-5,.,TRBD2,TRBV5-1,CASSGGLAQYQETQYF,TGCGCCAGCAGCGGAGGACTAGCGCAATACCAAGAGACCCAGTACTTC
TRBJ1-6,once,TRBD1,TRBV7-9,CASSLASGTAYNSPLHF,TGTGCCAGCAGCTTAGCGAGCGGGACAGCCTATAATTCACCCCTCCACTTT
TRBJ2-2,once,.,TRBV7-2,CASSPRFYNTGELFF,TGTGCCAGCAGCCCACGTTTTTACAACACCGGGGAGCTGTTTTTT
TRBJ2-7,.,TRBD2,TRBV10-3,CASVAGHDYEQYF,TGTGCCTCGGTAGCGGGGCACGATTACGAGCAGTACTTC
TRBJ1-1,.,TRBD1,TRBV6-5,CASSPGQGTEAFF,TGTGCCAGCAGCCCAGGACAGGGCACTGAAGCTTTCTTT
TRBJ2-7,.,.,TRBV11-2,CASSLSRQEQYF,TGTGCCAGCAGCTTAAGTAGGCAGGAGCAGTACTTC
TRBJ1-1,.,.,TRBV27,CASSFGGKNTEAFF,TGTGCCAGCAGTTTCGGGGGCAAAAACACTGAAGCTTTCTTT
TRBJ2-3,.,.,TRBV5-1,CASTMGGSTDTQYF,TGCGCCAGCACTATGGGGGGCTCCACAGATACGCAGTATTTT
TRBJ1-2,.,TRBD1,TRBV5-8,CASSLLRTGANYGYTF,TGTGCCAGCAGCTTGCTTCGGACAGGGGCAAACTATGGCTACACCTTC